This is a list of T cell receptor beta chains from one sample in a study of T cell repertoires in cytomegalovirus infection. Using its own MiXCR run on the reads, TCRdb lists one record per CDR3 protein. The sample yields about a million distinct CDR3 sequences, about 33% seen once. Their cognate antigens are unknown. The sequences come from cultured CD8+ T cells from PBMCs, collected from culture after CMV antigen stimulation. The receptors were sampled from a human donor in good health (CMV status not recorded). Some clones in this sample may be carry-over from other donors' samples. Both conserved end residues are part of each CDR3. D genes are given only for firm matches. Not all rows give a size; the values are once, few, many and, for expanded clones, a class.

v_call,clone_size,j_call,d_call,cdr3_nt,cdr3_aa
TRBV12-3/TRBV12-4,NA,TRBJ1-1,TRBD1,TGTGCCAGCAGTCCGACAGGGAGGGTCACTGAAGCTTTCTTT,CASSPTGRVTEAFF
TRBV7-8,few,TRBJ1-2,NA,TGTGCCAGCAGCTCCTGGGAGGAAGATGGCTACACCTTC,CASSSWEEDGYTF
TRBV13,NA,TRBJ2-1,TRBD2,TGTGCCAGCAGCGGAGCGGGGGAAGTTGGTGAGCAGTTCTTC,CASSGAGEVGEQFF
TRBV7-6,few,TRBJ2-7,TRBD1,TGTGCCAGCAGCTGGAGGACAGGTTACTACGAGCAGTACTTC,CASSWRTGYYEQYF
TRBV24-1,NA,TRBJ2-3,TRBD1,TGTGCCACCAGTGATCGGACAGGCCGGGGAGGCACAGATACGCAGTATTTT,CATSDRTGRGGTDTQYF
TRBV20-1,NA,TRBJ1-1,NA,TGCAGTGCTAGGGGGGTGAACGGGGACACTGAAGCTTTCTTT,CSARGVNGDTEAFF
TRBV12-3/TRBV12-4,many,TRBJ1-2,NA,TGTGCCAGCAGTCCCGGAGTCAGGGCGGATAACTATGGCTACACCTTC,CASSPGVRADNYGYTF
TRBV19,few,TRBJ2-1,TRBD2,TGTGCCAGTAGTAAGACTAGCGGGCCGCATGAGCAGTTCTTC,CASSKTSGPHEQFF
TRBV28,NA,TRBJ2-1,TRBD2,TGTGCCAGCAGTCCGGCACTGGGGGTAGCGGGGGTCCGAAGCTCCTACAATGAGCAGTTCTTC,CASSPALGVAGVRSSYNEQFF
TRBV27,few,TRBJ2-3,TRBD1,TGTGCCAGCAATCCCGGACAGGGGAGAGTGTCGGATACGCAGTATTTT,CASNPGQGRVSDTQYF
TRBV7-9,NA,TRBJ2-3,NA,TGTGCCAGCAGCTTATTACCCCGCGGCACAGATACGCAGTATTTT,CASSLLPRGTDTQYF
TRBV5-4,few,TRBJ1-2,NA,TGTGCCAGCAGGCGCTACAGGGAAGATGGGGATGGCTACACCTTC,CASRRYREDGDGYTF
TRBV7-9,NA,TRBJ2-5,TRBD2,TGTGCCAGCAGCACAGGACTAGCGGGGGAAGTGACCCAGTACTTC,CASSTGLAGEVTQYF
TRBV3-1,few,TRBJ2-2,NA,TGTGCCAGCAGCCAAGGAGAGTTTTTGGACACCGGGGAGCTGTTTTTT,CASSQGEFLDTGELFF
TRBV27,few,TRBJ1-1,TRBD1,TGTGCCAGCAGTTTATCGGCAGGGGGCGCTAGCACTGAAGCTTTCTTT,CASSLSAGGASTEAFF
TRBV2,few,TRBJ2-1,TRBD1,TGTGCCAGCAGTGCGCCGCGCAACACAGGGGGCATTAGCGGTAGTGAGCAGTTCTTC,CASSAPRNTGGISGSEQFF
TRBV14,NA,TRBJ1-2,NA,TGTGCCAGCAGCCCGGGGGGGGCGTGGGGCTACACCTTC,CASSPGGAWGYTF
TRBV6-6,NA,TRBJ1-6,TRBD1,TGTGCCAGCAGTTACCCCGGGACAGATCTTGGGACTCATAATTCACCCCTCCACTTT,CASSYPGTDLGTHNSPLHF
TRBV12-3/TRBV12-4,NA,TRBJ1-1,NA,TGTGCCAGCAGCCCCTCACCGGGGGTGGCTTTCTTT,CASSPSPGVAFF
TRBV27,NA,TRBJ2-7,NA,TGTGCCAGCAGTTTATCGCGGCCGCCGCCTTACGAGCAGTACTTC,CASSLSRPPPYEQYF
TRBV4-1,NA,TRBJ2-7,TRBD1,TGCGCCAGCAGCCCCGGGACAGCTACCTACGAGCAGTACTTC,CASSPGTATYEQYF
TRBV7-6,NA,TRBJ2-3,TRBD2,TGTGCCAGCAGCCCGCGGAGCGGGGAGAGAACAGATACGCAGTATTTT,CASSPRSGERTDTQYF
TRBV27,few,TRBJ1-2,TRBD1,TGTGCCAGCAGCCGCCATGAGACAGGGGCTTCAGAGGGCTACACCTTC,CASSRHETGASEGYTF
TRBV7-9,NA,TRBJ1-2,TRBD1,TGTGCCAGCAGCACGACCGAAGTCCAGGGGGGCAGACTAGCCTATGGCTACACCTTC,CASSTTEVQGGRLAYGYTF
TRBV7-9,few,TRBJ2-3,NA,TGTGCCAGCAGCTTAGATGGAGGGCCTGTTAGCACAGATACGCAGTATTTT,CASSLDGGPVSTDTQYF
TRBV4-1,few,TRBJ2-5,TRBD1,TGCGCCAGCAGCCAAGATTCGTTGGTGACAGGGGGTAATGAGACCCAGTACTTC,CASSQDSLVTGGNETQYF
TRBV6-6,NA,TRBJ2-1,NA,TGTGCCAGCAGTTACGGGTCCTCGGACAATGAGCAGTTCTTC,CASSYGSSDNEQFF
TRBV5-4,few,TRBJ1-2,TRBD1,TGTGCCAGCAGCTGGTTCCGACAGGGGGCAGGGGGCTACACCTTC,CASSWFRQGAGGYTF
TRBV12-3/TRBV12-4,few,TRBJ1-2,NA,TGTGCCAGCACGAATCGGGAGAATGGCTACACCTTC,CASTNRENGYTF
TRBV15,few,TRBJ2-7,NA,TGTGCCACCAAGCCAGGCGAAGATTACGAGCAGTACTTC,CATKPGEDYEQYF
TRBV4-2,NA,TRBJ1-3,NA,TGTGCCAGCAGCCAAGCCCCAGGGCTCGGGGGCAAGGACTCTGGAAACACCATATATTTT,CASSQAPGLGGKDSGNTIYF
TRBV24-1,few,TRBJ2-1,NA,TGTGCCACCAGTGAAACGTTCATAACATCTCGCTCCTACAATGAGCAGTTCTTC,CATSETFITSRSYNEQFF
TRBV15,few,TRBJ2-5,NA,TGTGCCACCAGCAGAGATCTGGGGATAGTAGAGACCCAGTACTTC,CATSRDLGIVETQYF
TRBV7-8,few,TRBJ2-3,TRBD2,TGTGCCAGCAGCTTAGCGGGGGGAGGGATAGATACGCAGTATTTT,CASSLAGGGIDTQYF